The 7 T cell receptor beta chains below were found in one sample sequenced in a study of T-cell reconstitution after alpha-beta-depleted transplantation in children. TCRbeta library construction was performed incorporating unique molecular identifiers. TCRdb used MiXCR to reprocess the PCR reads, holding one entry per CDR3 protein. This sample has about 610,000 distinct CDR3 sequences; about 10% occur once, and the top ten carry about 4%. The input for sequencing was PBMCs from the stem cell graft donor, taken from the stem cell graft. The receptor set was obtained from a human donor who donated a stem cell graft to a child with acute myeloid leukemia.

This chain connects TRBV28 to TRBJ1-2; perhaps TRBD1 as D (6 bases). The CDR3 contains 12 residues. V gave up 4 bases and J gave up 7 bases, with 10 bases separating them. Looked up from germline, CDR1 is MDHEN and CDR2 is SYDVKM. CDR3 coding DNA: TGTGCCAGCAGTTCCCAGGGGTTTGGCTACACCTTC. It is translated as CASSSQGFGYTF.

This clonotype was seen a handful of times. CDR3 DNA sequence: TGTGCCAGCAGCTTAGTAACCGGGACAACCTACGAGCAGTACTTC. It specifies CASSLVTGTTYEQYF. V is TRBV7-8 and J is TRBJ2-7, with D possibly TRBD1 on 6 matching bases. The CDR3 covers 15 residues. The ends were cut back, 1 base at V and 2 bases at J, with 12 bases in the middle. CDR1 is SGHVS, CDR2 FQNEAQ, per germline.

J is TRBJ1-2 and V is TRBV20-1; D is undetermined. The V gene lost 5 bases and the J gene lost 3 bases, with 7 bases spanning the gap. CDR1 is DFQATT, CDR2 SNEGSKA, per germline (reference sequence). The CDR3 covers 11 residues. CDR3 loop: CSAWTDYGYTF. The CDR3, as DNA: TGCAGTGCTTGGACCGACTATGGCTACACCTTC.

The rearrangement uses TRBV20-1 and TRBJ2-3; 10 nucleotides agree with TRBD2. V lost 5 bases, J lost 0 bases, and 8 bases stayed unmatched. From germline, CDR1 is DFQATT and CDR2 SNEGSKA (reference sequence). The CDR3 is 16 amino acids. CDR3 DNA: TGCAGTGCTGCAGGACTAGCGGAGCTAAGCACAGATACGCAGTATTTT. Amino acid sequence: CSAAGLAELSTDTQYF.

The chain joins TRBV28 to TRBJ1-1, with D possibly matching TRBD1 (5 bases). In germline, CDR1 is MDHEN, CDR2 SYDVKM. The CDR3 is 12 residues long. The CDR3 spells CVVGVTNTEAFF. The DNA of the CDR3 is TGTGTCGTGGGGGTGACGAACACTGAAGCTTTCTTT.

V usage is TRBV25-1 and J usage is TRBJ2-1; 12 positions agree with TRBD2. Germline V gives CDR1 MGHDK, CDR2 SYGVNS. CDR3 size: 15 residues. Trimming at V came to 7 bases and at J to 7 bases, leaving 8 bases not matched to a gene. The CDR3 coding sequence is TGTGCCAGCACCACGACTAGCGGGAGTACAAATGAGCAGTTCTTC. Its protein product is CASTTTSGSTNEQFF.

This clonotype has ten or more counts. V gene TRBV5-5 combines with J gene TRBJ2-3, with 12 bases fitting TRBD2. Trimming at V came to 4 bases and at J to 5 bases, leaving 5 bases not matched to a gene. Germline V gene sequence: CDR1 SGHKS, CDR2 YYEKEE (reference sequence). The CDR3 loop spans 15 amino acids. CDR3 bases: TGTGCCAGCAGCCCGAGACTAGCGGGAGAAGATACGCAGTATTTT. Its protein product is CASSPRLAGEDTQYF.